This record looks at one T cell receptor (beta chain) sequence and its context. This clone's antigen is unknown. Base qualities are not recorded, but no much larger clone differs from it by a single base. This sample was included in a study of shared clonotypes between healthy human individuals (dated by TCRdb to the early 2020s). With respect to the entire study: A few men and a couple of women, aged 18 to 49 years, made up the cohort. Per donor, three plates each were used for CD4 naive and CD4 memory, two for CD8 naive, and one for CD8 memory. The study deeply sequenced blood TCR repertoires of about 5 healthy adults to estimate repertoire size and the extent of clonotype sharing between individuals. To increase sequencing depth and limit assay-specific biases, different laboratories used diverse techniques to prepare libraries and sequence TCR repertoires. Leukapheresis yielded between about 0.9 and 9 billion PBMCs per donor.

The CDR3 runs 14 residues from the cysteine to the phenylalanine. Only the CDR3 DNA is retained, 42 bases long and in frame from the first base. In the germline V gene (reference sequence), CDR1 corresponds to SEHNR and CDR2 to FQNEAQ. V is cut back by 1 base and J by 4 bases, with 2 bases in the junction unmatched. General conclusions and limits of the study: Compared with non-shared clonotypes, clonotypes shared by all four sorted-subset donors had higher generation probabilities. Estimated clonotype richness was generally larger for naive than for memory subsets. Incomplete sequencing was indicated by rarefaction of sorted-subset datasets, despite the large sequencing depth. Sampling was limited to blood, and TCR repertoires in tissue likely differ from TCR repertoires in blood. Because the study included a small number of donors, the genetic and exposure-history diversity represented was limited. Pairwise subsampling led to the expectation that sequencing depth would affect the degree of clonotype sharing among donors. Across a few donors, about 4.5% of naive CD4, roughly 3.3% of naive CD8, approximately 2.5% of memory CD4, and over 0.35% of memory CD8 clonotypes were shared.

CD8 naive samples consisted of CD45RO-negative cells that were positively selected for CCR7, yielding a CD45RA+CCR7+ population without TemRA cells. The donors were healthy, HIV-negative adults with no recently reported acute infections or vaccinations. Every donor was a Caucasian adult living in Nashville, Tennessee, USA. After blood collection by leukapheresis, PBMCs were isolated using Ficoll-Histopaque density gradient centrifugation and then cryopreserved in the vapor phase of liquid nitrogen. Purity and quantity of every magnetically sorted T cell population were checked by analytical flow cytometry. Genomic DNA was isolated from each sorted fraction and quantified by UV absorbance on a Nanodrop 2000c. Using the deep immunoSEQ assay, multiplex PCR amplified TCR CDR3 regions from genomic DNA. Extracted genomic DNA from each cell subset was spread evenly across all wells of several immunoSEQ 96-well plates, with each plate serving as a replicate. For sorted subsets, approximately 200 ng of genomic DNA, equivalent to 25,000 to 35,000 T cell genomes, went into each replicate PCR. The purified libraries were quantified using a Qubit 3.0 fluorometer, sized with a Bioanalyzer 2100, and then quantified again using the KAPA Library Quantification kit. A separate single-read 150-cycle Illumina NextSeq 550 flow cell was used to sequence each immunoSEQ 96-well plate. For the original study's pipeline: Because the immunoSEQ output held only junctional sequences and lacked quality scores, the filtering could not match the filtering applied to full-length reads. Sequences were annotated with PyIR, a Python wrapper for IgBLAST v1.9, and V/J genes and CDR3 were assigned using IMGT germline references. Reads were filtered out if the reads had weak V/J assignments (E-value above 1e-6), no CDR3, stop codons, out-of-frame junctions, or ambiguous translated residues. V3J clonotypes were defined as sequences sharing the same inferred V gene, J gene, and CDR3 amino acid sequence. To compute the percentage overlap between repertoires, the number of shared unique clonotypes was divided by the size of the smaller repertoire. Repertoire richness was assessed with RTK rarefaction, the Chao1 estimator, and Recon v2.1 estimates of unobserved clonotypes. OLGA was used to compute generation probabilities for all TCRbeta clonotypes that the gDNA method yielded from a handful of donors. TCRdb limited this immuneACCESS table to in-frame rearrangements with V and J called. A share of clones is missing; checked studies link under half to unresolved V genes, and the rest is unexplained. Clone size and the V and J calls come from that table; the DNA yielded D and trimming. This sample has roughly 2 million clones in its table, and about 95% of those were observed once. The ten largest clonotypes hold around 1.1% of the sample.

The sequence came from a man between 18 and 35 years old in good health. Rearrangement joined TRBV7-9 to TRBJ1-2, with 8 central nucleotides matching TRBD1. The source material was naive CD8+ T cells sorted from blood. The cell subset or site label corresponds to: CD45RA+CCR7+. CDR3 sequence: CASSLVTGGYGYTF. The DNA reads as follows: TGTGCCAGCAGCTTAGTCACAGGGGGCTATGGCTACACCTTC.